These 25 T cell receptor beta chains originate from one sample sequenced in a study of blood T cells in healthy people across ages. Using a J-beta primer mix together with a sample-barcoded 5' primer, a second PCR was run for roughly 7 to 11 cycles. TCRdb independently ran MiXCR on the 5' RACE reads; one entry per CDR3 protein. Of some 1,000,000 distinct CDR3 sequences listed, approximately 25% are singletons. This sample also belongs to another study, concerning T cells of mothers and their children.

Material: blood. The receptors were gathered from a girl aged 2-10 years in good health.

CDR3 nucleotides: TGTGCCAGCAGACATAAACTCGGGGGCGAAGGCGATGAGCAGTTCTTC. This encodes CASRHKLGGEGDEQFF. The chain uses TRBV7-9 and TRBJ2-5; TRBD1 or TRBD2 may be the D gene (6 bases each). Matching the DNA end better, TRBJ2-1 makes the J call doubtful. CDR3 length: 16 amino acids. CDR1 is SEHNR, CDR2 FQNEAQ, per germline (reference sequence).

The chain couples TRBV12-3 or TRBV12-4 to TRBJ2-2; 10 bases match TRBD1. This CDR3 comprises 17 residues. V gave up 6 bases and J gave up 5 bases; unmatched junction bases: 12. CDR3 sequence: CASSTLGTGEFTGELFF. DNA for the CDR3: TGTGCCAGCAGCACCCTTGGGACAGGGGAATTTACCGGGGAGCTGTTTTTT.

This clonotype was recorded once. This sequence joins TRBV28 and TRBJ2-6, with D unresolved. Germline loops: CDR1 MDHEN, CDR2 SYDVKM. The V end lost 2 bases, the J end lost 0 bases, and 8 bases lay between the germline ends. The length of the CDR3 is 16 residues. For the CDR3, the DNA is TGTGCCAGCAGTTTAAATCCCAGCTCTGGGGCCAACGTCCTGACTTTC. Protein sequence: CASSLNPSSGANVLTF.

The chain carries TRBV4-2 and TRBJ2-5; TRBD1 matches 10 bases. Germline lookup yields CDR1 LGHNA and CDR2 YNFKEQ. With 8 bases clipped from V and 4 bases from J, the junction kept 13 bases outside the gene matches. The CDR3 is 16 residues long. The CDR3 spells CASRGGDRGKGETQYF. The CDR3 DNA follows: TGTGCCAGCCGGGGAGGGGACAGGGGAAAGGGAGAGACCCAGTACTTC.

J is TRBJ2-2 and V is TRBV4-3; possible D gene TRBD1, 5 bases. The germline gives CDR1 LGHNA, CDR2 YSLEER. The CDR3 extends over 17 amino acids. The germline V and J ends were trimmed by 1 base and 2 bases, with 14 bases remaining between them. CDR3 amino acids: CASSQVPQGLNTGELFF. In nucleotides, the CDR3 is TGCGCCAGCAGCCAAGTTCCTCAGGGCTTAAACACCGGGGAGCTGTTTTTT.

As regards this clonotype: No conserved phenylalanine or tryptophan ends this CDR3, so it is likely a read error. The J gene is TRBJ1-4, the V gene TRBV4-3, with D maybe TRBD1 (5 bases). The CDR3 spans 19 residues. Per germline, CDR1 LGHNA and CDR2 YSLEER. Trimming stripped 0 bases from V and 7 bases from J, with 24 bases between. CDR3: CASSQDGLRGPVGFEKLFL. The CDR3 nucleotides are TGCGCCAGCAGCCAAGATGGATTGAGGGGACCCGTGGGGTTTGAAAAACTGTTTCTT.

The V and J genes are TRBV7-3 and TRBJ2-6; perhaps D is TRBD1 or TRBD2 (5 bases each). V shed 5 bases and J shed 11 bases, with 22 bases lying between them. CDR3 size: 16 residues. Germline CDR1 and CDR2: SGHTA and FQGTGA. This CDR3 reads CASSLNGPGPSYVLTF. The CDR3, as DNA: TGTGCCAGCAGCCTCAACGGTCCGGGACCCTCTTACGTCCTGACTTTC.

Written as DNA, the CDR3 is TGTGCCAGCAGGTCTCGGACAGGGGAGAACGAGCAGTACTTC. Amino acids: CASRSRTGENEQYF. This chain joins TRBV7-9 and TRBJ2-7; 9 nucleotides align to TRBD1. Germline assignment: CDR1 SEHNR and CDR2 FQNEAQ (reference sequence). The V gene end was trimmed by 6 bases and the J gene end by 5 bases; junction bases not matched to a gene: 8. CDR3 size: 14 residues.

V is TRBV20-1 and J is TRBJ2-2, with TRBD2 matching 12 bases. After removal of 6 bases from V and 5 bases from J, the junction contained 16 bases not matched to a gene. This CDR3 has 18 amino acids. The V gene's germline CDR1 is DFQATT and CDR2 SNEGSKA (reference sequence). The CDR3 region is CSASPLFGLAGGTGELFF. CDR3 nucleotides: TGCAGTGCCTCGCCTCTGTTTGGTCTAGCGGGGGGGACCGGGGAGCTGTTTTTT.

This clonotype has a single count. The chain employs TRBV29-1 and TRBJ1-1; maybe TRBD1 (6 bases). V was trimmed by 7 bases and J by 1 base, leaving 19 bases between them. Germline CDR1 is SQVTM and CDR2 is ANQGSEA. CDR3 length: 15 residues. The CDR3 sequence is CSAKSLGDTNTEAFF. CDR3 DNA: TGCAGCGCCAAAAGTCTCGGGGACACGAACACTGAAGCTTTCTTT.

This clonotype was detected a few times. The chain couples TRBV6-2 or TRBV6-3 to TRBJ2-3; TRBD1 matches 8 bases. The trim removed 7 bases at V and 5 bases at J, leaving 2 bases unmatched. CDR1 MNHEY and CDR2 SVGEGT come from the germline V gene. The CDR3 runs 12 residues. The CDR3 protein is CASTTGGDTQYF. In DNA form, the CDR3 reads TGTGCCAGCACCACAGGGGGAGATACGCAGTATTTT.

The chain joins TRBV20-1 to TRBJ2-7; 7 bases align to TRBD2. The CDR3 is made up of 14 amino acids. CDR1 and CDR2 from the germline V gene are DFQATT and SNEGSKA (reference sequence). Trimming took 3 bases from V and 2 from J; bases not matched to a gene: 7. The CDR3 DNA reads TGCAGTGCTAGTGGATCAGGGAGGGCCTACGAGCAGTACTTC. Encoded protein: CSASGSGRAYEQYF.

The sample holds a few counts of this clonotype. The CDR3 region has the DNA TGTGCCAGCAGTTGGCGGGGAGGGCCCAATGAGCAGTTCTTC. Translation: CASSWRGGPNEQFF. The chain joins TRBV28 to TRBJ2-1, with 7 bases matching TRBD2. Germline assignment: CDR1 MDHEN and CDR2 SYDVKM. The CDR3 totals 14 residues. With 4 bases clipped from V and 6 bases from J, the junction kept 6 bases outside the gene matches.

J is TRBJ2-3 and V is TRBV5-1; D may be TRBD2 (5 bases). V lost 4 bases and J lost 0, with 15 bases in between. Germline CDR1 and CDR2: SGHRS and YFSETQ. The CDR3 extends over 16 amino acids. CDR3 in DNA: TGCGCCAGCAGCCCGGCGGTCGAGCGGAGCACAGATACGCAGTATTTT. Protein product: CASSPAVERSTDTQYF.

This chain's CDR3 is CASSAIGLQYF. The CDR3 DNA reads as TGTGCCAGCAGTGCGATCGGATTGCAGTACTTC. This sequence joins TRBV7-2 and TRBJ2-5, with D unclear. Germline V CDR1 and CDR2: SGHTA, FQGNSA. Trimming left V 6 bases short and J 11 bases short, with 13 bases between. The CDR3 totals 11 residues.

V usage is TRBV9 and J usage is TRBJ2-3, with 7 nucleotides matching TRBD1. CDR1 SGDLS and CDR2 YYNGEE come from the germline V gene. Trimming at V came to 2 bases and at J to 5 bases, leaving 8 bases not matched to a gene. The CDR3 is made up of 15 amino acids. The CDR3 DNA reads as TGTGCCAGCAGCGTTAACAGGGGATTCGGAGATACGCAGTATTTT. Translation gives CASSVNRGFGDTQYF. Filled out from reference TRBV9 and TRBJ2-3, the complete variable domain reads DSGVTQTPKHLITATGQRVTLRCSPRSGDLSVYWYQQSLDQGLQFLIQYYNGEERAKGNILERFSAQQFPDLHSELNLSSLELGDSALYFCASSVNRGFGDTQYFGPGTRLTVL.

This clonotype has only a few counts. The rearrangement links TRBV29-1 to TRBJ1-4; TRBD1 matches at 9 bases. This CDR3 comprises 15 residues. Germline CDR1 is SQVTM and CDR2 is ANQGSEA. After removal of 5 bases from V and 4 bases from J, the junction contained 8 bases not matched to a gene. DNA of the CDR3: TGCAGCGTTCGGGACAGGGAAAGGAGTAATGAAAAACTGTTTTTT. It yields the protein CSVRDRERSNEKLFF.

With regard to this clonotype: One end of the junction does not line up with germline, which may come from a read error. This chain joins TRBV27 and TRBJ1-2, with TRBD1 matching 7 bases. The germline CDR1 and CDR2 sequences are MNHEY and SMNVEV (reference sequence). The CDR3 has 15 amino acids. The CDR3 nucleotides are TGTGCCAACAGTCGACTCCTAGGGACAGACTATGGCTACACCTTC. It translates to CANSRLLGTDYGYTF.

The chain couples TRBV4-2 to TRBJ2-5; no reliable D call. V gave up 4 bases and J gave up 5 bases, with 23 bases separating them. This CDR3 has 17 residues. The germline gives CDR1 LGHNA, CDR2 YNFKEQ. The CDR3: CASSPQLGRLALETQYF. The CDR3 nucleotides are TGTGCCAGCAGCCCGCAATTAGGGCGTTTGGCATTGGAGACCCAGTACTTC.

J is TRBJ2-5 and V is TRBV13; weak D call: TRBD1 (6 bases). The closer fit of TRBJ2-1 to the DNA end suggests the J call may be wrong. Germline CDR1 reads PRHDT; CDR2 reads FYEKMQ (reference sequence). This CDR3 comprises 13 residues. CDR3 sequence: CASGVGGSAEQFF. The CDR3 DNA sequence: TGTGCCAGCGGCGTAGGGGGATCGGCTGAGCAGTTCTTC.

This clonotype was counted only a few times. The V gene is TRBV20-1, the J gene TRBJ2-5; D might be TRBD1 (6 bases). The J call could be wrong; TRBJ2-1 is a better fit for the DNA end. Germline assignment: CDR1 DFQATT and CDR2 SNEGSKA (reference sequence). This CDR3 has 14 residues. The DNA of the CDR3 is TGCAGTGCTAAACTACAGGGTTTCAGCAATGAGCAGTTCTTC. Translated, it gives CSAKLQGFSNEQFF.

The chain is built from TRBV4-2 and TRBJ2-4; D is uncertain. There are 13 residues in the CDR3. The germline V gene encodes CDR1 LGHNA and CDR2 YNFKEQ. With 0 bases removed from V and 1 base from J, the gap between germline ends came to 1 base. The CDR3 is CASSQEAKNIQYF. The CDR3 nucleotides are TGTGCCAGCAGCCAAGAGGCCAAAAACATTCAGTACTTC.

This chain uses TRBV11-2 with TRBJ2-3; maybe TRBD1 (5 bases). V lost 5 bases to trimming and J lost 5 bases, with 17 bases between them. The CDR3 extends over 15 amino acids. Germline lookup yields CDR1 SGHAT and CDR2 FQNNGV. The CDR3 spells CASSPIRALGDTQYF. The CDR3 nucleotides are TGTGCCAGCAGCCCCATCAGGGCCCTGGGAGATACGCAGTATTTT.

This chain links TRBV19 with TRBJ1-1; tentatively, D is TRBD1 (5 bases). From germline, CDR1 is LNHDA and CDR2 SQIVND (reference sequence). The V end was cut by 5 bases, the J end by 6 bases, with 19 bases between. The length of the CDR3 is 15 residues. In DNA form, the CDR3 reads TGTGCCAGTAGTTTCGACAGCCTCGGGAGCGCTGAAGCTTTCTTT. Amino acid sequence: CASSFDSLGSAEAFF.

This clonotype was seen a few times. CDR3 in amino acids: CASSFRTGRNEAFF. The CDR3 region has the DNA TGTGCCAGCAGTTTCCGTACAGGGAGGAATGAAGCTTTCTTT. The J gene is TRBJ1-1, the V gene TRBV28; weak D call: TRBD1 (6 bases). This CDR3 is 14 amino acids long. Trimming removed 3 bases from V and 7 bases from J, with 15 bases in between. The germline gives CDR1 MDHEN, CDR2 SYDVKM.